The entry that follows covers one TCR beta chain sequence. The CDR3 runs 15 residues. V dropped 7 bases and J dropped 0 bases, with 10 bases sitting between them. Looked up from germline, CDR1 is MNHEY and CDR2 is SVGAGI. Per the original methods: Nucleated cell number was recorded as an estimate derived from reference gene primer amplification. Assay used: immunoSEQ multiplex PCR; TCRdb lists only in-frame clones, some missing. V, J and clone size derive from that table, while D and trimming were established from the DNA sequence. The sample records around 46,000 clones, roughly four fifths being singletons. The data derive from a study of blood T cell repertoires in COVID-19. As for the study in general: The origin of the acute and convalescent COVID-19 samples was the United States, Italy and Spain. PBMCs, B-cell-depleted T cells, or T cells were the source of the cDNA or gDNA that made up the material.

This TCR was sampled from a man in his forties with acute or convalescent COVID-19. Material: peripheral blood. The gene calls are TRBV6-5 and TRBJ2-6; possible D gene TRBD2, 5 bases. CDR3 in DNA: TGTGCCAGCACCGAGGGCTACTCTGGGGCCAACGTCCTGACTTTC. Protein: CASTEGYSGANVLTF.